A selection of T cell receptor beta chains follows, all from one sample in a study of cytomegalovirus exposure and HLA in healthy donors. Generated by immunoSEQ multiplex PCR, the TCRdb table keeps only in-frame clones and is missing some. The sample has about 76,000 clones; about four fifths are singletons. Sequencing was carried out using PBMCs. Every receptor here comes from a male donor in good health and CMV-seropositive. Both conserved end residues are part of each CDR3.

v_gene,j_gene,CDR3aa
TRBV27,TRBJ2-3,CASKWTSTDTQYF
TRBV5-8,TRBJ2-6,CASSVRVQGANVLTF
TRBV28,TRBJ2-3,CASSAPGDSTDTQYF
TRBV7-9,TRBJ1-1,CASSLAGAGNTEAFF
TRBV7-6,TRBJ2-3,CASSLLGPGTQYF
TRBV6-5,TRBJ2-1,CASSYAGLTDNEQFF
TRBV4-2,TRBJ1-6,CASSQDWTADNSPLHF
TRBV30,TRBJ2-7,CAWSVGQGAHEQYF
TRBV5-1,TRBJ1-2,CASSLADYGYTF
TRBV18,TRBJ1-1,CATNKGWDTEAFF
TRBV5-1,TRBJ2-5,CASRVGLADQETQYF
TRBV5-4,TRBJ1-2,CASSSTTGYGYTF
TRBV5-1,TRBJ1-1,CASSLYAGNTEAFF
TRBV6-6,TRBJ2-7,CASREGSEQYF
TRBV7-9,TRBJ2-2,CASSHRGLGELFF
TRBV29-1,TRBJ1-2,CSVYTVPGYTF
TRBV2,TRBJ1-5,CASGGEQGSQPQHF
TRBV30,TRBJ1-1,CAWGTVTEAFF
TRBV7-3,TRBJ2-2,CASSSYTGELFF
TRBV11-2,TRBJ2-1,CASSLEASGRQFF
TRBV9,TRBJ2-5,CASSPGWRRVEETQYF
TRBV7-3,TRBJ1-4,CASSPGQTTNEKLFF
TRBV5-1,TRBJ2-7,CASRAGTPTYEQYF
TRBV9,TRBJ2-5,CASGSGEYQETQYF
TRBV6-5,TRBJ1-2,CASSSMGQGYGYTF
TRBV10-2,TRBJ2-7,CASSAQGIEQYF
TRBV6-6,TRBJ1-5,CASSPDRGNYQPQHF
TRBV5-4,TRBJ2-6,CASSLGTAAGANVLTF
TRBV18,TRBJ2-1,CASSSRTGKSEQFF
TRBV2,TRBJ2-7,CASSEEVSVLKQYF
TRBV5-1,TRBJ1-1,CASSISGDGEAFF
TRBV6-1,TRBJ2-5,CASSEDTQETQYF
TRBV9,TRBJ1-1,CASSAVLGGNTEAFF
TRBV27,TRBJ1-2,CASSPGASNYGYTF
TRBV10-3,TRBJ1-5,CATTTGISNQPQHF
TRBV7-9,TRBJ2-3,CAGRASGSQDTQYF
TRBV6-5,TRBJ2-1,CASSSTSGGSYNEQFF
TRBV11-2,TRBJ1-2,CASSPGQLIYGYTF
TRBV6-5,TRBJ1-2,CASSGTGGDYGYTF
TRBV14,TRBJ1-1,CASSQVRVTEAFF
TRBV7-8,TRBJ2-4,CASSLAGTGKGKNIQYF
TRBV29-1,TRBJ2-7,CSVSGRGSEQYF
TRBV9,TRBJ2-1,CASSEGGLADEQFF
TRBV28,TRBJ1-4,CASSSGGGNEKLFF
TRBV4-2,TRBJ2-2,CASSQGLAGGTGELFF
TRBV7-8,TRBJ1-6,CASSFSENSPLHF
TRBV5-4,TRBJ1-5,CASSLAGQGPVGNQPQHF